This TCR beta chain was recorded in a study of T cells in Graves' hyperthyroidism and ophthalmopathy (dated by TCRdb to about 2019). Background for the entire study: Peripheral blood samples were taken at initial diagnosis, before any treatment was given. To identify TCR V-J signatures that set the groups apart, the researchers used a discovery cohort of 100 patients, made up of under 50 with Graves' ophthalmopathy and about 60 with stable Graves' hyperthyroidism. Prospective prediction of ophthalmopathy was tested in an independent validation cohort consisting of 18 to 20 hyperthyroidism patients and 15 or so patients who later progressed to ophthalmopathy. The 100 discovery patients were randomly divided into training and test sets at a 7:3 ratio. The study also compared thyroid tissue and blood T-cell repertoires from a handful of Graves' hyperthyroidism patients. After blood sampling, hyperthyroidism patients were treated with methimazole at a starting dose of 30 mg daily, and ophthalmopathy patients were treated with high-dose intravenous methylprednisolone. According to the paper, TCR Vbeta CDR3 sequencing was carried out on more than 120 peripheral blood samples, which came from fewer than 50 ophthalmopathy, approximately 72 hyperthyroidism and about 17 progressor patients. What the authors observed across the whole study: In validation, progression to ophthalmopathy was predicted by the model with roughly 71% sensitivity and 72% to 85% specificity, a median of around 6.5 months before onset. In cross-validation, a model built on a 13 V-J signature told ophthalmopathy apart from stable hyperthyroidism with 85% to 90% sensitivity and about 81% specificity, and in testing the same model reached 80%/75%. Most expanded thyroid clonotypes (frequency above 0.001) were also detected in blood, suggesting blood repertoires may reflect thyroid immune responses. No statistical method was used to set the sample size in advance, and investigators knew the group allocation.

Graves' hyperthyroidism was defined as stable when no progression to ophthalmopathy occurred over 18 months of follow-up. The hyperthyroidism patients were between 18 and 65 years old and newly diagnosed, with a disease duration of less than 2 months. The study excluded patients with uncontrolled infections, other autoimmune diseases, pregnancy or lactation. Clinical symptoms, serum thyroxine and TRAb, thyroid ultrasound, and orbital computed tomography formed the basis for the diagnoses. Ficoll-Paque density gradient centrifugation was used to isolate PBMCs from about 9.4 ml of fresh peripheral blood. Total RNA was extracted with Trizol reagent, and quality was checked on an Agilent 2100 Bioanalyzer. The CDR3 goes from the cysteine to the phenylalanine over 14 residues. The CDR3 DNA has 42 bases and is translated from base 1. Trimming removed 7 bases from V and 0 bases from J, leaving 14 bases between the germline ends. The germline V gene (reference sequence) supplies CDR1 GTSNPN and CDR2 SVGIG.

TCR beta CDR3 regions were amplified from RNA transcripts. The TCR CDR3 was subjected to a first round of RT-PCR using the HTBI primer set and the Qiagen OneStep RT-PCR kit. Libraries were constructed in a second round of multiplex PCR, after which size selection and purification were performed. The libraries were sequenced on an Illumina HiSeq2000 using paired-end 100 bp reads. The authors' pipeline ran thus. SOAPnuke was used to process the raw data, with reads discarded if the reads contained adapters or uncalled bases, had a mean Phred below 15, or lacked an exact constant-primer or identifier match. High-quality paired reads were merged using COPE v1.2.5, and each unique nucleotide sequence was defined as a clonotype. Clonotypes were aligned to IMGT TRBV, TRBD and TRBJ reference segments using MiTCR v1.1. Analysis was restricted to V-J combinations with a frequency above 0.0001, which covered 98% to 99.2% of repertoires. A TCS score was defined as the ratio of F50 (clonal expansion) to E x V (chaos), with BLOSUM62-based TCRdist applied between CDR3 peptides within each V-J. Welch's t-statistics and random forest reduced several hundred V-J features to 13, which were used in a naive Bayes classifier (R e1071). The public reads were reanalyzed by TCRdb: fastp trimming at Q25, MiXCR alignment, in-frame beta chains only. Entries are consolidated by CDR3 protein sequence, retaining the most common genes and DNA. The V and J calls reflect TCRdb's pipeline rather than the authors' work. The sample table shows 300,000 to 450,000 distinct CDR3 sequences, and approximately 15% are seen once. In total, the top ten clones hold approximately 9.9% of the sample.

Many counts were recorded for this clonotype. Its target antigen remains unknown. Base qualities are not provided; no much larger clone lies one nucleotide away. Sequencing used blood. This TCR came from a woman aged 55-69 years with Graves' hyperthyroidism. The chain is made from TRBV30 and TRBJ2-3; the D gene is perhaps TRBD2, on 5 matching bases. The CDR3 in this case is CASGLILSTDTQYF. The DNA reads TGTGCCTCCGGACTTATCCTCAGCACAGATACGCAGTATTTT.